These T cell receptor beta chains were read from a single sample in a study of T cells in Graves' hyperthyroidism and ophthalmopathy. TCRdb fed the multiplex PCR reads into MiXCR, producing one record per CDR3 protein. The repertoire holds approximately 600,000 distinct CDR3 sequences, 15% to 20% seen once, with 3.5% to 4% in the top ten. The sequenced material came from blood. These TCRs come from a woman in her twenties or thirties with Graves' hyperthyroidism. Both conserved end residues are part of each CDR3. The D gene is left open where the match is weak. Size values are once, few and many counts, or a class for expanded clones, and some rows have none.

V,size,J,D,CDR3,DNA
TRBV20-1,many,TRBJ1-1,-,CRLRGLNTEAFF,TGCAGATTACGGGGCCTGAACACTGAAGCTTTCTTT
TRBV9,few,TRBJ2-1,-,CASSDQSYEQFF,TGTGCCAGCAGCGACCAGTCCTATGAGCAGTTCTTC
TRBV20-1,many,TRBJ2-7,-,CSSLPKGYEQYF,TGCAGTTCTCTCCCCAAGGGCTACGAGCAGTACTTC
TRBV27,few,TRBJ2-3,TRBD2,CASREREPYRAQYF,TGTGCCAGCAGGGAGCGGGAGCCGTACAGGGCGCAGTATTTT
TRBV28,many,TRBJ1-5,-,CASSLAAGVYQPQHF,TGTGCCAGCAGTTTGGCAGCAGGAGTTTATCAGCCCCAGCATTTT
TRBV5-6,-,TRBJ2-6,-,CASSLEGRLRSGANVLTF,TGTGCCAGCAGCTTGGAGGGCAGGCTTCGGTCTGGGGCCAACGTCCTGACTTTC
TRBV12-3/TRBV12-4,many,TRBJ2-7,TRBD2,CASSFGGGRAYEQYF,TGTGCCAGCAGTTTCGGGGGGGGAAGGGCCTACGAGCAGTACTTC
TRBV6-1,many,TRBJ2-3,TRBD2,CASSTQAGAADTQYF,TGTGCCAGCAGTACCCAAGCGGGAGCGGCAGATACGCAGTATTTT
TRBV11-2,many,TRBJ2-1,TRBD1,CASSKGARNEQFF,TGTGCCAGCAGCAAGGGGGCGAGAAATGAGCAGTTCTTC
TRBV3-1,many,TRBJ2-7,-,CASSQAPLFEQYF,TGTGCCAGCAGCCAAGCCCCCTTATTTGAGCAGTACTTC
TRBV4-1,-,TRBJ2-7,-,CASSQGRIIREQYF,TGCGCCAGCAGCCAAGGGAGAATTATTAGGGAGCAGTACTTC
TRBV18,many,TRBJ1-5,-,CASSHDGGGNQPQHF,TGTGCCAGCTCTCACGATGGGGGAGGCAATCAGCCCCAGCATTTT
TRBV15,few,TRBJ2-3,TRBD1,CATSRGSGQGADTQYF,TGTGCCACCAGCAGAGGGAGCGGACAGGGTGCAGATACGCAGTATTTT
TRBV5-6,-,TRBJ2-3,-,CASRLGGRADTQYF,TGTGCCAGCAGGCTGGGGGGACGGGCAGATACGCAGTATTTT
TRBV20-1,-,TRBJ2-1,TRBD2,CSARGVSAGEDEQFF,TGCAGTGCTAGAGGGGTTTCCGCGGGAGAGGATGAGCAGTTCTTC
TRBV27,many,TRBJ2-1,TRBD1,CARRPSQGQGNEQFF,TGTGCCAGACGACCTTCACAGGGGCAGGGTAATGAGCAGTTCTTC
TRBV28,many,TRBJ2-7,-,CASRSFSEQYF,TGTGCCAGCAGGAGTTTTTCCGAGCAGTACTTC
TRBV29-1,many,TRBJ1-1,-,CSVVLRTTEAFF,TGCAGCGTTGTCCTTCGAACGACAGAAGCTTTCTTT
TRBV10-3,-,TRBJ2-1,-,CAISEWRFPSYNEQFF,TGTGCCATCAGTGAGTGGAGGTTTCCTTCCTACAATGAGCAGTTCTTC
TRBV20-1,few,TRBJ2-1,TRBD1,CSARRGRMYNEQFF,TGCAGTGCTAGGAGGGGGCGCATGTACAATGAGCAGTTCTTC
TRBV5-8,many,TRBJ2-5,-,CASSRDIQETQYF,TGTGCCAGCAGCCGGGACATCCAAGAGACCCAGTACTTC
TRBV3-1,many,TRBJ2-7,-,CASSHKGAYEQYF,TGTGCCAGCAGCCATAAAGGGGCCTACGAGCAGTACTTC
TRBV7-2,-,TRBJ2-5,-,CASSLGLQGWYF,TGTGCCAGCAGTTTAGGCCTACAGGGCTGGTACTTC
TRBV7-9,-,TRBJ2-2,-,CASPPPGMNTGELFF,TGTGCCAGCCCCCCCCCGGGGATGAACACCGGGGAGCTGTTTTTT
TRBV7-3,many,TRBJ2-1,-,CASSPLARDYNEQFF,TGTGCCAGCAGCCCGCTAGCGAGAGACTACAATGAGCAGTTCTTC
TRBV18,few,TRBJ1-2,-,CASSQQGEESYGYTF,TGTGCCAGCTCACAGCAGGGAGAAGAGAGCTATGGCTACACCTTC
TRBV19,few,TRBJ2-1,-,CASSIYNSGDEQFF,TGTGCCAGTAGTATATACAACTCGGGGGATGAGCAGTTCTTC
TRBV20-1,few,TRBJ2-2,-,CSASRGSWTGELFF,TGCAGTGCTAGTCGGGGGAGTTGGACCGGGGAGCTGTTTTTT
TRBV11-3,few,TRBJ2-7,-,CASGHRQDSYEQYF,TGTGCCAGCGGCCACCGACAGGACTCCTACGAGCAGTACTTC
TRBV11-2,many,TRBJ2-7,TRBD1,CASSSPRQGVTYEQYF,TGTGCCAGCAGCTCCCCGAGACAGGGTGTAACCTACGAGCAGTACTTC
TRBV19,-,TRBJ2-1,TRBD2,CASSIDGLADPSSYNEQFF,TGTGCCAGTAGTATAGATGGGCTAGCGGATCCGAGCTCCTACAATGAGCAGTTCTTC
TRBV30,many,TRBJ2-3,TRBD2,CAWNSGITRDTQYF,TGTGCCTGGAATAGCGGGATAACGAGAGATACGCAGTATTTT
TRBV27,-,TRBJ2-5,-,CASRAPGKRETQYF,TGTGCCAGCAGGGCCCCCGGGAAACGGGAGACCCAGTACTTC
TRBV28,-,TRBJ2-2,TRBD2,CASGTSGRNGELFF,TGTGCCAGCGGGACTAGCGGGAGGAACGGGGAGCTGTTTTTT
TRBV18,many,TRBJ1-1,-,CASSLSLRTEAFF,TGTGCCAGCTCACTTTCGTTGAGAACTGAAGCTTTCTTT
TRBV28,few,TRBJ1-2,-,CASSGRELNYGYTF,TGTGCCAGTTCTGGACGGGAACTTAACTATGGCTACACCTTC
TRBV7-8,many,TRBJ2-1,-,CASSTAQGMSYNEQFF,TGTGCCAGCAGCACGGCTCAGGGGATGTCCTACAATGAGCAGTTCTTC
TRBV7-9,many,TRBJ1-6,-,CASSPIVGGNSPLHF,TGTGCCAGCAGCCCAATCGTGGGGGGCAATTCACCCCTCCACTTT
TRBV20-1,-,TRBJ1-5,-,CSATKESNQPQHF,TGCAGTGCGACAAAGGAGAGCAATCAGCCCCAGCATTTT
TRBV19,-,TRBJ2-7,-,CASSMGVSYEQYF,TGTGCCAGTAGTATGGGAGTCTCCTACGAGCAGTACTTC
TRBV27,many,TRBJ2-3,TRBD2,CASSLGRVAGWSEDTQYF,TGTGCCAGCAGTTTGGGCAGGGTAGCGGGATGGAGCGAAGATACGCAGTATTTT
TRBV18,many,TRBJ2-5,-,CASSQGRGQETQYF,TGTGCCAGCTCACAGGGCCGGGGACAAGAGACCCAGTACTTC
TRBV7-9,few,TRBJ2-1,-,CASSSSSFDEQFF,TGTGCCAGCAGCTCTTCTAGCTTCGATGAGCAGTTCTTC
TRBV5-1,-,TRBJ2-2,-,CASTGGGELFF,TGCGCCAGCACGGGCGGCGGGGAGCTGTTTTTT
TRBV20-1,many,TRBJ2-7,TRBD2,CSARSPSGYSYEQYF,TGCAGTGCTAGATCACCTAGCGGGTACTCCTACGAGCAGTACTTC
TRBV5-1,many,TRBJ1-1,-,CASSLARGRGTEAFF,TGCGCCAGCAGCTTGGCCCGGGGAAGGGGGACTGAAGCTTTCTTT
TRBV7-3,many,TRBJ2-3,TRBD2,CASSLTSGTDTQYF,TGCGCCAGCAGCTTGACTAGCGGCACAGATACGCAGTATTTT
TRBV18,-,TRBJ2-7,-,CASSPPFFGGYEQYF,TGTGCCAGCTCACCACCGTTCTTCGGGGGCTACGAGCAGTACTTC
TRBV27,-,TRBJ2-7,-,CASSAGTAPYEQYF,TGTGCCAGCAGTGCCGGGACGGCCCCCTACGAGCAGTACTTC
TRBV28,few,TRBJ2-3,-,CASSLISGSITDTQYF,TGTGCCAGCAGTTTAATTTCGGGGTCGATCACAGATACGCAGTATTTT